This T cell receptor beta chain is from a study of molecular identifiers for immune sequencing clone quantification. The germline CDR1 and CDR2 sequences are MDHEN and SYDVKM. This CDR3 region has 16 residues. The V gene end was trimmed by 10 bases and the J gene end by 7 bases; junction bases not matched to a gene: 20. This clonotype occurred many times. Naive CD8 libraries came from about 20,000 to 1,000,000 sorted cells with 10%, 30% or 50% RNA. TCRdb independently ran MiXCR on the PCR reads; one entry per CDR3 protein. The data show over 85,000 distinct CDR3 sequences, about 23% seen once. The TCR originated in a human donor in good health. Some libraries in this study had Jurkat cell RNA spiked in. J is TRBJ2-5 and V is TRBV28; 8 bases are shared with TRBD2. Sequenced material: naive CD8+ T cells from blood, with Jurkat cell RNA spiked in. Subset given: FACS-sorted CD8+CD4-CCR7+CD45RA+ naive T cells. The CDR3 loop reads CATKTPSGPLPWTQYF. The CDR3 coding sequence is TGTGCCACCAAGACCCCTAGCGGGCCCCTCCCATGGACCCAGTACTTC.